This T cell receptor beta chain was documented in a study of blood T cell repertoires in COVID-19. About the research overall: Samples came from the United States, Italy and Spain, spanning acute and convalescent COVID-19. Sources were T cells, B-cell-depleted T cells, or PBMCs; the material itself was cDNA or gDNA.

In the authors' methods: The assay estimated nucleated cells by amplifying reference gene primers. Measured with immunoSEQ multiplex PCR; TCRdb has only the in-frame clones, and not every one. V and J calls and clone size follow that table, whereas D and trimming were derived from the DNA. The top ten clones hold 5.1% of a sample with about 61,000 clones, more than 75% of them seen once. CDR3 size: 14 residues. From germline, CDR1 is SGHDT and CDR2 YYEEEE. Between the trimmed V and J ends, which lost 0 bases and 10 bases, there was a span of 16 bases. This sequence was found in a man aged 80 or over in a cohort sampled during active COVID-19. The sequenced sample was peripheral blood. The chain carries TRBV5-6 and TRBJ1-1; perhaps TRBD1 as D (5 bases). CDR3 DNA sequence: TGTGCCAGCAGCTTGGCCGGTTCCTCGGGGGGAGCTTTCTTT. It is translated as CASSLAGSSGGAFF.